This is a list of T cell receptor beta chains from one sample in a study of blood T cells in healthy people across ages. TCRdb reanalysed the 5' RACE reads using MiXCR and keeps one entry per CDR3 protein. The sample lists about 1,400,000 distinct CDR3 sequences, about 43% seen once, with 7.9% in the top ten. Sample: blood. All receptors derive from a young woman in good health. The CDR3 runs from the conserved cysteine through the conserved F or W. The order of the fields is J gene, D gene, V gene, CDR3 protein. The D gene is left open where the match is weak.

>TRBJ2-7|NA|TRBV21-1
CASKRGLAGEEYEQYF
>TRBJ2-1|TRBD2|TRBV6-2/TRBV6-3
CASTTGREVSEQFF
>TRBJ2-3|NA|TRBV12-3/TRBV12-4
CASSVVGADTQYF
>TRBJ2-4|NA|TRBV7-9
CASSLGRAAKNIQYF
>TRBJ2-3|TRBD2|TRBV5-1
CASSLGGGGTSTDTQYF
>TRBJ1-4|NA|TRBV20-1
CSASRDQLFF
>TRBJ2-6|NA|TRBV2
CASGAGSYSGANVLTF
>TRBJ2-3|NA|TRBV14
CASSQPLGRGGTDTQYF
>TRBJ1-5|TRBD1|TRBV2
CASSRNQGGSNQPQHF
>TRBJ2-1|TRBD2|TRBV20-1
CSARPSGTWGHNEQFF
>TRBJ2-3|NA|TRBV6-5
CASSYRGTDTQYF
>TRBJ1-5|NA|TRBV7-9
CASSLALPESGNQPQHF
>TRBJ1-3|NA|TRBV3-1
CASSQGTRGLGNTIYF
>TRBJ2-5|TRBD2|TRBV2
CASSERFGGGSSETQYF
>TRBJ1-5|NA|TRBV7-9
CASSPDGSGNQPQHF
>TRBJ2-1|TRBD1|TRBV4-2
CASSRQQGPGANEQFF
>TRBJ1-1|NA|TRBV29-1
CSVRTSGAPTEAFF